One and the same sample provided the 4 T cell receptor beta chains below, sequenced in a study of preoperative IRX-2 immunotherapy in early breast cancer (dated by TCRdb to the late 2010s). The treatment or condition label for this specimen denotes: preoperative locoregional IRX-2 cytokine immunotherapy. The library was generated by the immunoSEQ multiplex PCR assay. Not all clones reach the TCRdb copy of this immuneACCESS table, which keeps in-frame sequences only. Checked studies attribute under half of the gap to unresolved V genes and leave the rest unexplained. The sample records tens of thousands of clones, roughly four fifths of which are singletons. Of the sample, roughly 6.8% is held by the ten largest clones. The sequencing used lymph node tissue, collected after IRX-2 immunotherapy. The receptors here all came from a human donor with breast cancer.

This clone was seen only a few times. This rearrangement joins TRBV23-1 to TRBJ2-4, with 8 bases fitting TRBD2. TRBV23-1 is an open reading frame, and its role is uncertain. The CDR3 sequence is 16 residues long. V dropped 6 bases and J dropped 0; count of bases not matched to a gene: 7. The CDR3 DNA reads as TGCGCCAGCAGCCCCGGGAGGGCCCTAGCCAAAAACATTCAGTACTTC. This translates into CASSPGRALAKNIQYF.

The gene calls are TRBV5-1 and TRBJ1-3, with D possibly being TRBD1 (6 bases). Germline V gene data show CDR1 as SGHRS and CDR2 as YFSETQ. The V gene lost 4 bases and the J gene lost 0 bases, with 14 bases spanning the gap. The CDR3 spans 16 residues. This chain's CDR3 is CASSTGTPYSGNTIYF. DNA for the CDR3: TGCGCCAGCAGCACCGGGACACCCTACTCTGGAAACACCATATATTTT.

The chain links TRBV23-1 to TRBJ1-1; TRBD1 is a possible D gene (5 bases). TRBV23-1 is treated as an ORF (open reading frame) with a function not yet certain. This CDR3 is built from 13 residues. V was pared by 8 bases and J by 0 bases, with 10 bases between. The CDR3 here is CASAPGLNTEAFF. DNA for the CDR3: TGCGCCAGCGCACCGGGGCTGAACACTGAAGCTTTCTTT.

This clone came up a few times. The chain carries TRBV6-8 and TRBJ1-3; no definite D call. The CDR3 is made up of 13 amino acids. Per germline, CDR1 MNHGY and CDR2 SAAAGT. The V end lost 5 bases, the J end lost 0 bases, and 5 bases lay between the germline ends. The CDR3 bases are TGTGCCAGCAGTATCAGCTCTGGAAACACCATATATTTT. This sequence encodes CASSISSGNTIYF.